This T cell receptor beta chain was profiled in a study of blood T cell repertoires in COVID-19. Across the whole study: COVID-19 samples from acute and convalescent phases originated in the United States, Italy and Spain. PBMCs, B-cell-depleted T cells, or T cells were the source of the cDNA or gDNA that made up the material.

V was clipped by 5 bases and J by 1 base; unmatched bases: 4. The CDR3 runs to 14 residues. Germline V lookup: CDR1 LNHDA, CDR2 SQIVND (reference sequence). Methods used by the authors: Nucleated cell counts were estimated from reference gene primer amplification. Profiling relied on immunoSEQ multiplex PCR, and the TCRdb table lists in-frame clones only, not all of them. V, J and clone size reflect that table, while D and trimming were determined from the DNA. Among 250,000 or so clones listed, nearly 90% were seen once. The gene calls are TRBV19 and TRBJ1-1; 7 nucleotides agree with TRBD1. This clonotype was sampled from a woman in her twenties or thirties with acute or convalescent COVID-19. The material sequenced was peripheral blood. CDR3 amino acids: CASSWDSPNTEAFF. In DNA form, the CDR3 reads TGTGCCAGTAGTTGGGACAGCCCGAACACTGAAGCTTTCTTT.